These T cell receptor beta chains were read from a single sample in a study of control samples from healthy donors and cancer patients. This table comes from immunoSEQ multiplex PCR, and its TCRdb copy is limited to in-frame clones, with some not included. The data contain some 140,000 clones, 75% to 90% of them singletons. The sequenced sample consisted of blood. The receptors originated from a woman in her 30s in good health. Both conserved end residues are part of each CDR3. The D gene is left open where the match is weak. Part of the rows lack a size; the others show once, few, many or a class for expanded clones.

TRBJ2-5	TRBV4-2	TRBD2	NA	TGTGCCAGCAGCCAAGGGACTAGCGGGAGAGAGTTAGAGACCCAGTACTTC	CASSQGTSGRELETQYF
TRBJ1-2	TRBV9	NA	NA	TGTGCCAGCAGCGCTCACAGGGCCCCTAACTATGGCTACACCTTC	CASSAHRAPNYGYTF
TRBJ2-2	TRBV6-5	NA	NA	TGTGCCAGCAGTTCTGGGACCACTTCGAACACCGGGGAGCTGTTTTTT	CASSSGTTSNTGELFF
TRBJ2-1	TRBV10-3	TRBD1	once	TGTGCCGTCCGGGACAGGGGGTCCAATGAGCAGTTCTTC	CAVRDRGSNEQFF
TRBJ1-2	TRBV21-1	NA	NA	TGTGCCAGCAGCAATTTGACAGGGGAGAAGCCTCGCAATGGCTACACCTTC	CASSNLTGEKPRNGYTF
TRBJ1-2	TRBV5-4	NA	NA	TGTGCCAGCAGCTTGAGTAGTTGGACCCATGGCTACACCTTC	CASSLSSWTHGYTF
TRBJ2-3	TRBV28	NA	NA	TGTGCCAGCAGTTTAGGTTTGGTCCGGCTCACAGATACGCAGTATTTT	CASSLGLVRLTDTQYF
TRBJ1-1	TRBV5-1	TRBD1	NA	TGCGCCAGCAGCTCCCGATCGACAGGGGCGGTCACTGAAGCTTTCTTT	CASSSRSTGAVTEAFF
TRBJ1-6	TRBV4-1	NA	NA	TGCGCCAGCAGCCAAGATGTAGTCCCTTCACCCCTCCACTTT	CASSQDVVPSPLHF
TRBJ1-5	TRBV30	NA	NA	TGTGCCTGGAACGGGCAGGGGCGTAATCAGCCCCAGCATTTT	CAWNGQGRNQPQHF
TRBJ2-2	TRBV28	NA	NA	TGTGCCAGCGCCCTAGGGAAAACCGGGGAGCTGTTTTTT	CASALGKTGELFF
TRBJ1-4	TRBV15	TRBD1	few	TGTGCCACCAGCAGAGGACAGGGGAACGAAAAACTGTTTTTT	CATSRGQGNEKLFF
TRBJ1-1	TRBV11-2	NA	NA	TGTGCCAGCAGCTTCGAACACTCTGAAGCTTTCTTT	CASSFEHSEAFF
TRBJ2-2	TRBV3-1/TRBV3-2	TRBD2	NA	TGTGCCAGCAGCCAAGATCGGCTAGCGGGAGCATACGGGGAGCTGTTTTTT	CASSQDRLAGAYGELFF
TRBJ1-2	TRBV6-5	NA	once	TGTGCCAGCAGTTACTCGGGGGGAACCTATGGCTACACCTTC	CASSYSGGTYGYTF
TRBJ1-1	TRBV9	TRBD1	NA	TGTGCCAGCAGCGTAGCTCTAGGACAGGGGTTTGAGGCTTTCTTT	CASSVALGQGFEAFF
TRBJ2-5	TRBV28	TRBD1	NA	TGTGCCAGCAGTGTGGACAGGGGGCAGGGGACCCAGTACTTC	CASSVDRGQGTQYF
TRBJ2-3	TRBV28	TRBD2	NA	TGTGCCAGCAGTTTAATAGGGAGCGGGACGGCCGATACGCAGTATTTT	CASSLIGSGTADTQYF
TRBJ1-2	TRBV28	TRBD1	NA	TGTGCCAGCAGCATTACCGGGACAGGGGGGGACGGCGGCTACACCTTC	CASSITGTGGDGGYTF
TRBJ2-7	TRBV11-2	TRBD2	NA	TGTGCCAGCAGCTTAGACACCCCCACTAGCGCCTACGAGCAGTACTTC	CASSLDTPTSAYEQYF
TRBJ1-5	TRBV3-1/TRBV3-2	NA	NA	TGTGCCAGCAGCCAAGCTGGCGGAGGTACCAATCAGCCCCAGCATTTT	CASSQAGGGTNQPQHF
TRBJ1-2	TRBV13	NA	NA	TGTGCCAGCACCCCCCCCGGGACGGGGACTTATGGCTACACCTTC	CASTPPGTGTYGYTF
TRBJ1-3	TRBV20-1	NA	NA	TGCAGTGCTAGTACGGCCACCTCTGGAAACACCATATATTTT	CSASTATSGNTIYF
TRBJ2-1	TRBV29-1	TRBD2	NA	TGCAGCGTTGTAGGGCTAGCGGGGTGGAATGAGCAGTTCTTC	CSVVGLAGWNEQFF
TRBJ1-4	TRBV27	NA	NA	TGTGCCAGCAGTTTGGAGGGGCCCGGGGGAAAACTGTTTTTT	CASSLEGPGGKLFF
TRBJ2-5	TRBV7-2	TRBD2	once	TGTGCCACCGCATTGGGACTAGCGGGAGTAGAGACCCAGTACTTC	CATALGLAGVETQYF
TRBJ1-5	TRBV12-3/TRBV12-4	NA	NA	TGTGCCAGCAGTTTCCCAGGGAAACAGCCCCAGCATTTT	CASSFPGKQPQHF
TRBJ2-3	TRBV7-9	TRBD2	NA	TGTGCCAGCAGCTTACCCGATGGACTAGCGGGAGCGACAGATACGCAGTATTTT	CASSLPDGLAGATDTQYF
TRBJ1-2	TRBV9	NA	NA	TGTGCCAGCAGCCTACTACCAGGCGGAGGGTATGGCTACACCTTC	CASSLLPGGGYGYTF
TRBJ1-1	TRBV6-5	NA	NA	TGTGCCAGCAGTCCCGAGACAGACACTGAAGCTTTCTTT	CASSPETDTEAFF
TRBJ2-6	TRBV29-1	TRBD1	NA	TGCAGCGTTGAAGGCGACAGGGCTGGGGCCAACGTCCTGACTTTC	CSVEGDRAGANVLTF
TRBJ2-5	TRBV29-1	TRBD2	NA	TGCAGCGTTGAACAGGGTAGCGGGGCCTATGGGACCCAGTACTTC	CSVEQGSGAYGTQYF
TRBJ1-3	TRBV5-1	TRBD1	medium-sized	TGCGCCAGCAGCGAGCGGACAGGGGGCTCTGGAAACACCATATATTTT	CASSERTGGSGNTIYF
TRBJ1-3	TRBV5-4	NA	NA	TGTGCCAGCAGCCTAGAGGGCCCTGGAAACACCATATATTTT	CASSLEGPGNTIYF
TRBJ1-4	TRBV5-6	TRBD1	NA	TGTGCCAGCAGCGTAGGACAGGGCGGAAGGGAAAAACTGTTTTTT	CASSVGQGGREKLFF
TRBJ2-3	TRBV5-8	TRBD2	few	TGTGCCAGCAGCGCCTCTCTAGCGGGACCATCCACAGATACGCAGTATTTT	CASSASLAGPSTDTQYF
TRBJ1-2	TRBV5-1	TRBD1	few	TGCGCCAGCAGCTTGGCCGGGACAGGGGACGGCTACACCTTC	CASSLAGTGDGYTF
TRBJ2-1	TRBV12-5	TRBD2	NA	TGTGCTAGTGGTTCCCCACTAGCGGGAGTAACTGAGCAGTTCTTC	CASGSPLAGVTEQFF
TRBJ2-1	TRBV9	NA	NA	TGTGCCAGCAGCGTGACACCTTCCTACAATGAGCAGTTCTTC	CASSVTPSYNEQFF
TRBJ2-7	TRBV18	TRBD1	NA	TGTGCCAGCTCACCAGTCCGGACAGGCCAACCCTACGAGCAGTACTTC	CASSPVRTGQPYEQYF
TRBJ2-1	TRBV18	NA	NA	TGTGCCAGCTCACCACTTAGTTACAATGAGCAGTTCTTC	CASSPLSYNEQFF
TRBJ1-5	TRBV1	NA	once	TGCACCAGCAGCCAACAGGGGAATCAGCCCCAGCATTTT	CTSSQQGNQPQHF
TRBJ1-4	TRBV15	NA	NA	TGTGCCACCAGCAGAGGGTTTTCCGGGATGGGGGAAAAACTGTTTTTT	CATSRGFSGMGEKLFF
TRBJ2-2	TRBV7-3	NA	NA	TGTGCCAGCAGGTCGAGCCCCGGGGAGCTGTTTTTT	CASRSSPGELFF
TRBJ1-6	TRBV7-2	NA	NA	TGTGCCAGCAGCTTAAACGGACCGGATAATTCACCCCTCCACTTT	CASSLNGPDNSPLHF
TRBJ2-2	TRBV14	NA	NA	TGTGCCAGCAGCCGCGCCGTCAGGGATATCGGGGAGCTGTTTTTT	CASSRAVRDIGELFF
TRBJ1-1	TRBV6-5	NA	NA	TGTGCCAGCAGCTACCCCGGACAAACTGAAGCTTTCTTT	CASSYPGQTEAFF
TRBJ2-7	TRBV13	NA	NA	TGTGCCAGCAGCTTCCGGGACCGAAATTCCTACGAGCAGTACTTC	CASSFRDRNSYEQYF
TRBJ2-7	TRBV7-2	NA	once	TGTGCCAGCAGCTTAGTCAGGGGTTTAAGGAGCGAGCAGTACTTC	CASSLVRGLRSEQYF
TRBJ2-7	TRBV6-5	NA	NA	TGTGCCAGCAGCGAGAGCCTCTCCTACGAGCAGTACTTC	CASSESLSYEQYF
TRBJ2-5	TRBV27	NA	NA	TGTGCCAGCAGTCCCTCAGACCGCCAAGAGACCCAGTACTTC	CASSPSDRQETQYF
TRBJ2-2	TRBV7-3	TRBD1	NA	TGTGCCAGCAGAGCCGGGACAGATTTCACCGGGGAGCTGTTTTTT	CASRAGTDFTGELFF
TRBJ1-5	TRBV5-6	NA	NA	TGTGCCAGCAGCTTGTTGACGGGGGATCAGCCCCAGCATTTT	CASSLLTGDQPQHF
TRBJ1-2	TRBV9	TRBD1	NA	TGTGCCAGCAGCGTAGTGGCAGGGGGCGCCTATGGCTACACCTTC	CASSVVAGGAYGYTF
TRBJ1-5	TRBV2	TRBD1	NA	TGTGCCAGCACCCAAGACAGGGATCAGCCCCAGCATTTT	CASTQDRDQPQHF
TRBJ2-7	TRBV7-8	NA	NA	TGTGCCAGCAGCTTAGATTGGACAGAGCAGTACTTC	CASSLDWTEQYF
TRBJ2-2	TRBV4-2	TRBD2	NA	TGTGCCAGCAGCCTAGATAAGGGGCGCGGGAGGTTCACCGGGGAGCTGTTTTTT	CASSLDKGRGRFTGELFF
TRBJ1-2	TRBV5-6	NA	NA	TGTGCCAGCAGCTCTCAGGGAGTAGATGGCTACACCTTC	CASSSQGVDGYTF